Described below is a single TCR beta chain sequence and its context. Its antigen is currently unknown. The record originates from a study of T cell responses to AZD1222 COVID-19 vaccine. Here immunoSEQ multiplex PCR was the method, and the copy in TCRdb shows in-frame clones only, minus some. Of around 84,000 clones listed, roughly 83% are singletons. The CDR3 contains 11 residues. In germline, CDR1 is GTSNPN, CDR2 SVGIG (reference sequence). V gave up 5 bases and J gave up 7 bases, with 8 bases separating them. Regarding the study as a whole: Donors were chiefly white British, with a greater number of females, and clonal diversity was perhaps underestimated. Just a handful of AZD1222 recipients were seropositive at baseline.

The receptor was isolated from an adult in good health. The V call is TRBV30, the J call TRBJ2-2, with D tentatively TRBD1 (5 bases). The material was peripheral blood, obtained on day 0 of AZD1222 vaccination. CDR3 protein: CAWGAGGELFF. In nucleotides, the CDR3 is TGTGCCTGGGGGGCCGGCGGGGAGCTGTTTTTT. Using reference TRBV30 and TRBJ2-2 for the parts outside the CDR3, the full variable domain is SQTIHQWPATLVQPVGSPLSLECTVEGTSNPNLYWYRQAAGRGLQLLFYSVGIGQISSEVPQNLSASRPQDRQFILSSKKLLLSDSGFYLCAWGAGGELFFGEGSRLTVL.